Sequencing of this T cell receptor beta chain was carried out in a study of glioma-infiltrating T cells. Regarding the study as a whole: Tissue and blood shared very few CDR3 sequences.

This clonotype appeared many times. The antigen is unknown. The CDR3 contains 11 residues. Trimming pared 10 bases from V and 3 bases from J, leaving 4 bases between. Germline assignment: CDR1 MNHNS and CDR2 SASEGT. Amplification of TCR alpha and beta CDR3 regions from RNA used iRepertoire nested multiplex PCR. One entry per CDR3 protein, called by TCRdb with MiXCR from the multiplex PCR reads. The sample contains 100,000 to 150,000 distinct CDR3 sequences, less than 30% of which appear only once. Sequencing used glioma tissue, nonneoplastic brain tissue, or PBMCs (not recorded which). The J gene is TRBJ1-6, the V gene TRBV6-1; D is uncertain. This TCR was sampled from a human donor with low-grade glioma or glioblastoma, undergoing nonglioma brain surgery, or in good health (not recorded which). In nucleotides, the CDR3 is TGTGCCACCGACTATAATTCACCCCTCCACTTT. Protein: CATDYNSPLHF.